The rows below give T cell receptor beta chains drawn from one sample of a study of T cell repertoires in cytomegalovirus infection. These receptors are not linked to any known antigen. TCRdb processed the reads anew with MiXCR; each CDR3 protein has one entry. This sample carries 700,000 to 950,000 distinct CDR3 sequences, roughly 33% of them seen once, and the ten largest clones take roughly 12%. Source: cultured CD8+ T cells from PBMCs, taken from culture after CMV antigen stimulation. The receptors derive from a human donor in good health (CMV status not recorded). Some clones in this sample may be carry-over from other donors' samples. Both conserved end residues are part of each CDR3. Fields, in order: V gene, clone size, J gene, D gene, CDR3 protein, CDR3 DNA. The D gene is left open where the match is weak. Clone sizes are given selectively: once, few, many, or a class where the clone is expanded.

>TRBV27|NA|TRBJ1-1|NA
CASSLVPAPNTEAFF
TGTGCCAGCAGTTTAGTCCCGGCCCCGAACACTGAAGCTTTCTTT
>TRBV9|NA|TRBJ2-2|NA
CASSERERGNTGELFF
TGTGCCAGCAGCGAGAGGGAAAGGGGGAACACCGGGGAGCTGTTTTTT
>TRBV7-9|few|TRBJ2-1|NA
CASSLGGIGRYSINEQFF
TGTGCCAGCAGCTTAGGGGGCATAGGGAGGTACTCTATCAATGAGCAGTTCTTC
>TRBV28|NA|TRBJ2-6|TRBD1
CASRGYRDRGPGANVLTF
TGTGCCAGCAGGGGTTACCGGGACAGGGGACCTGGGGCCAACGTCCTGACTTTC
>TRBV29-1|NA|TRBJ2-3|NA
CSVVRQNTDTQYF
TGCAGCGTTGTACGGCAGAATACAGATACGCAGTATTTT
>TRBV19|NA|TRBJ1-6|NA
CASSTQRPGSSPLHF
TGTGCCAGTAGTACCCAGCGCCCGGGGAGTTCACCCCTCCACTTT
>TRBV15|NA|TRBJ2-3|TRBD1
CATSRGQGADTQYF
TGTGCCACCAGCAGGGGACAGGGGGCAGATACGCAGTATTTT
>TRBV5-4|few|TRBJ1-1|NA
CASSLGLVAEAFF
TGTGCCAGCAGCCTAGGACTGGTCGCTGAAGCTTTCTTT
>TRBV27|NA|TRBJ2-5|NA
CASRWSWAGSIETQYF
TGTGCCAGCCGCTGGTCGTGGGCAGGGTCAATTGAGACCCAGTACTTC
>TRBV18|NA|TRBJ2-3|TRBD1
CASSPRDRGRSSTDTQYF
TGTGCCAGCTCACCTCGGGACAGGGGAAGATCTAGCACAGATACGCAGTATTTT
>TRBV19|few|TRBJ1-5|NA
CASHRMGEPQHF
TGTGCCAGCCACCGCATGGGGGAGCCCCAGCATTTT
>TRBV12-5|NA|TRBJ1-2|NA
CASGFWDSFGYTF
TGTGCTAGTGGTTTTTGGGATTCTTTTGGCTACACCTTC
>TRBV6-6|NA|TRBJ2-2|NA
CASSYSIMGEGELFF
TGTGCCAGCAGTTACTCGATAATGGGAGAGGGGGAGCTGTTTTTT
>TRBV7-6|many|TRBJ2-5|TRBD2
CASSPELAGEPETQYF
TGTGCCAGCAGCCCCGAACTAGCGGGGGAACCGGAGACCCAGTACTTC
>TRBV12-5|many|TRBJ2-2|NA
CASGLTGLRGANTGELFF
TGTGCTAGTGGACTGACGGGACTAAGGGGGGCGAACACCGGGGAGCTGTTTTTT
>TRBV14|NA|TRBJ2-7|NA
CASSQVNTIYEQYF
TGTGCCAGCAGCCAAGTAAACACTATATACGAGCAGTACTTC
>TRBV29-1|once|TRBJ2-1|TRBD2
CSVAGSGGGGIYNEQFF
TGCAGCGTTGCGGGTAGCGGGGGCGGGGGGATATACAATGAGCAGTTCTTC
>TRBV27|NA|TRBJ2-7|TRBD2
CASSLYSGGAGYEQYF
TGTGCCAGCAGTTTATATAGCGGGGGGGCCGGATACGAGCAGTACTTC
>TRBV4-3|few|TRBJ2-5|NA
CASSQGPAGTSQETQYF
TGCGCCAGCAGCCAAGGCCCAGCGGGGACATCCCAAGAGACCCAGTACTTC
>TRBV29-1|few|TRBJ2-3|NA
CSVTSTDTQYF
TGCAGCGTAACTAGCACAGATACGCAGTATTTT
>TRBV3-1|NA|TRBJ1-1|NA
CASSQGGPGFLEAFF
TGTGCCAGCAGCCAAGGAGGCCCAGGGTTCCTTGAAGCTTTCTTT
>TRBV4-3|few|TRBJ2-3|TRBD2
CASSQDLAGEGDTQYF
TGCGCCAGCAGCCAAGATTTAGCGGGGGAAGGAGATACGCAGTATTTT
>TRBV5-1|NA|TRBJ1-1|NA
CATLICHRDINEVAFF
TGCGCCACCTTAATTTGTCACCGGGACATAAATGAGGTAGCTTTCTTT
>TRBV11-3|NA|TRBJ2-1|TRBD1
CASSSTWGTEINYNEQFF
TGTGCCAGCAGCTCAACCTGGGGGACAGAGATTAACTACAATGAGCAGTTCTTC
>TRBV19|few|TRBJ2-7|NA
CASTGDNSYEQYF
TGTGCCAGTACCGGGGACAATTCCTACGAGCAGTACTTC
>TRBV7-3|few|TRBJ1-1|NA
CASSELLNTEAFF
TGTGCCAGCAGCGAACTCTTGAACACTGAAGCTTTCTTT
>TRBV7-9|NA|TRBJ2-3|TRBD1
CASSLWDRGQDTQYF
TGTGCCAGCAGCTTATGGGACAGGGGCCAGGATACGCAGTATTTT
>TRBV7-8|NA|TRBJ1-1|NA
CASSWGIGTEAFF
TGTGCCAGCTCCTGGGGCATAGGGACTGAAGCTTTCTTT
>TRBV12-3/TRBV12-4|few|TRBJ2-5|NA
CASSFTGVETQYF
TGTGCCAGCAGTTTTACCGGGGTCGAGACCCAGTACTTC
>TRBV5-5|few|TRBJ2-5|NA
CASRGYREVKTQYF
TGTGCCAGCAGAGGTTACAGGGAGGTAAAGACCCAGTACTTC
>TRBV11-2|NA|TRBJ2-3|TRBD2
CASSLYGTSATDTQYF
TGTGCCAGCAGCTTATATGGGACTAGTGCCACAGATACGCAGTATTTT
>TRBV28|few|TRBJ2-2|NA
CASSFVSWPGELFF
TGTGCCAGCAGCTTTGTAAGCTGGCCCGGGGAGCTGTTTTTT
>TRBV14|many|TRBJ1-1|NA
CASSQDTGPPLNTEAFF
TGTGCCAGCAGCCAAGATACCGGGCCCCCCCTGAACACTGAAGCTTTCTTT
>TRBV19|NA|TRBJ2-5|NA
CASWGLGRETQYF
TGTGCCAGTTGGGGCCTAGGGCGAGAGACCCAGTACTTC
>TRBV12-3/TRBV12-4|NA|TRBJ2-7|NA
CASSLTPGEQYF
TGTGCCAGCAGTTTAACCCCGGGGGAGCAGTACTTC
>TRBV15|NA|TRBJ1-4|NA
CATSLDPGAFEKLFF
TGTGCCACCAGCCTAGACCCAGGGGCGTTTGAAAAACTGTTTTTT
>TRBV19|few|TRBJ2-6|NA
CATRAGANVLTF
TGTGCCACCCGAGCTGGGGCCAACGTCCTGACTTTC
>TRBV6-1|NA|TRBJ2-5|NA
CASRALETQYF
TGTGCCAGCAGAGCCCTAGAGACCCAGTACTTC
>TRBV13|NA|TRBJ2-2|NA
CASSLGDQPSGELFF
TGTGCCAGCAGCTTAGGGGACCAACCCAGCGGGGAGCTGTTTTTT